What follows is one TCR beta chain and its context. These data originate in a study of T cell changes during pregnancy in multiple sclerosis. The V and J ends lost 5 bases and 2 bases respectively, with 10 bases between them. CDR1 SGHTA and CDR2 FQGNSA come from the germline V gene. CDR3 length: 15 residues. Here immunoSEQ multiplex PCR was the method, and the copy in TCRdb shows in-frame clones only, minus some. The repertoire includes tens of thousands of clones, approximately 92% of them detected once, and 1% to 1.5% sits in the top ten. The gene calls are TRBV7-2 and TRBJ2-6, with a tentative D call TRBD2 (6 bases). The sample here was CD4+ T cells from peripheral blood mononuclear cells, taken in the first trimester of pregnancy. The source is a female donor with multiple sclerosis, enrolled in a pregnancy study. CDR3 coding DNA: TGTGCCAGCAGCCAGACTAGGGCTGGGGCCAACGTCCTGACTTTC. This encodes CASSQTRAGANVLTF.